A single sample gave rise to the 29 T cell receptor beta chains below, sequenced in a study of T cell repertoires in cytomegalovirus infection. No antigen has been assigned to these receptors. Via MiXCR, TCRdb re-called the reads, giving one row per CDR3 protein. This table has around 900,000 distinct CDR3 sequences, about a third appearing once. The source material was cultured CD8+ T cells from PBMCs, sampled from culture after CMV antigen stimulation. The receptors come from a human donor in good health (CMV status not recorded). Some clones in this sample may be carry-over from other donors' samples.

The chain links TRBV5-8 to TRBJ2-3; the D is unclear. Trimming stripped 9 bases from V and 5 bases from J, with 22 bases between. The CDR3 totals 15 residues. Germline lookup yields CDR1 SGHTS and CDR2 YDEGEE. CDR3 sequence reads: CATRKISYPGDTQYF. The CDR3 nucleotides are TGTGCCACCCGGAAGATTTCGTACCCGGGAGATACGCAGTATTTT.

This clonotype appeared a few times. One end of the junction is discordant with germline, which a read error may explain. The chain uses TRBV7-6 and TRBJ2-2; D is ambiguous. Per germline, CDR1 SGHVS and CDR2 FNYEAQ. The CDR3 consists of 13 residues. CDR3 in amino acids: CASSQTYTGELFF. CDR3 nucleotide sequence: TGTGCCAGCAGCCAAACGTACACAGGGGAGCTGTTTTTT.

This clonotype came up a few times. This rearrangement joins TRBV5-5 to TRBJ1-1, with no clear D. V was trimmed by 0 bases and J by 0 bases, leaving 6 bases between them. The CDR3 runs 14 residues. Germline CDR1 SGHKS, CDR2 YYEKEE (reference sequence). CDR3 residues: CASSLGHMNTEAFF. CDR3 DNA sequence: TGTGCCAGCAGCTTGGGACATATGAACACTGAAGCTTTCTTT.

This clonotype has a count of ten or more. Here the CDR3 DNA reads TGTGCCAGCAGTAGCCAGGGACAGGGACCCTACGAGCAGTACTTC. The encoded protein is CASSSQGQGPYEQYF. The rearrangement links TRBV12-3 or TRBV12-4 to TRBJ2-7, with 9 bases lining up with TRBD1. J lost 2 bases, V lost 5 bases, and 7 bases had no gene match. CDR3 size: 15 residues.

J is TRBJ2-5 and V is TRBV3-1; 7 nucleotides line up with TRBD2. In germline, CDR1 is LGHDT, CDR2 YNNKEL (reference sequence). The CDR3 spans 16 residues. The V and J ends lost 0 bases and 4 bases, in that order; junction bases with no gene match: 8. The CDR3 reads CASSQDILSGGETQYF. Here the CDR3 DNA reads TGTGCCAGCAGCCAAGATATTTTGTCGGGAGGAGAGACCCAGTACTTC.

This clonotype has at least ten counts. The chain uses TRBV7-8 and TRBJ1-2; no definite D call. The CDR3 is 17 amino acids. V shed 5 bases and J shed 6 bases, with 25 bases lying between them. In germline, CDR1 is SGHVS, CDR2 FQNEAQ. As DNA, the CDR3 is TGTGCCAGCAGCCTAGAAGGCGAGAGACCGCCTTCCGATGGCTACACCTTC. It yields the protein CASSLEGERPPSDGYTF.

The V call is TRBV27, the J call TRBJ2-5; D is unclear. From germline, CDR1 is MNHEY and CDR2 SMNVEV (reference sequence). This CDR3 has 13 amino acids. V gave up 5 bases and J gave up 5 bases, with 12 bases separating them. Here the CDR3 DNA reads TGTGCCAGCAGTCCCTCTTTTGAGGAGACCCAGTACTTC. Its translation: CASSPSFEETQYF.

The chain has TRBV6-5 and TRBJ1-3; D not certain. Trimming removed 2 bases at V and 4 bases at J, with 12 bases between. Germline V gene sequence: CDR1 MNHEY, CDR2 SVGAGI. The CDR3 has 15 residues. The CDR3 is CASSYGRGSGNTIYF. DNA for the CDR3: TGTGCCAGCAGTTACGGGAGAGGCTCCGGAAACACCATATATTTT.

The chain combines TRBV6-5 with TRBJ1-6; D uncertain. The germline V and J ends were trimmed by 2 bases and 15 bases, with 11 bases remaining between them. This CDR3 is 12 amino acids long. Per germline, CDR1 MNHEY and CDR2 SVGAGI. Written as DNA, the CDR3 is TGTGCCAGCAGTTACAAATTAGGGCACCTCCACTTT. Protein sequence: CASSYKLGHLHF.

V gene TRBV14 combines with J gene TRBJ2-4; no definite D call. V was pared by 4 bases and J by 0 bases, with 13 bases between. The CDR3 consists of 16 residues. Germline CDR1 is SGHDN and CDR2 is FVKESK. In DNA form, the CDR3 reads TGTGCCAGCAGCCGTACGGGTCCTATAGCCAAAAACATTCAGTACTTC. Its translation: CASSRTGPIAKNIQYF. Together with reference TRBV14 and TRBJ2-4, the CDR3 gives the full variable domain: EAGVTQFPSHSVIEKGQTVTLRCDPISGHDNLYWYRRVMGKEIKFLLHFVKESKQDESGMPNNRFLAERTGGTYSTLKVQPAELEDSGVYFCASSRTGPIAKNIQYFGAGTRLSVL.

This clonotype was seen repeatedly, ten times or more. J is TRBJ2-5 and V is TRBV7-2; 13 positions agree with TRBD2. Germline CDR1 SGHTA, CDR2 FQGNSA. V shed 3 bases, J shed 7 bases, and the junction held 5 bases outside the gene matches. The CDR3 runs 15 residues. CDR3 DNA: TGTGCCAGCAGCTTGGGGACTAGCGGGGAGGGGACCCAGTACTTC. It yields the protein CASSLGTSGEGTQYF.

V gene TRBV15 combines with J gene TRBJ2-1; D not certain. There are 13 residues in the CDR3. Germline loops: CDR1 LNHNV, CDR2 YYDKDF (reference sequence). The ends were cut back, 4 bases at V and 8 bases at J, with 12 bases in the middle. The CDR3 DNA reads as TGTGCCACCAGCAAAGTCGTCGATCATGAGCAGTTCTTC. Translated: CATSKVVDHEQFF.

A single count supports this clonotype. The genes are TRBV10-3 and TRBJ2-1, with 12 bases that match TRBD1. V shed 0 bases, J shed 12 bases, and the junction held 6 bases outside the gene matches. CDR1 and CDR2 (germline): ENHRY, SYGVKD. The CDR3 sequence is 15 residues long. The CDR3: CAISESGQGALGQFF. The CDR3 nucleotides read TGTGCCATCAGTGAGTCGGGACAGGGGGCGCTTGGGCAGTTCTTC.

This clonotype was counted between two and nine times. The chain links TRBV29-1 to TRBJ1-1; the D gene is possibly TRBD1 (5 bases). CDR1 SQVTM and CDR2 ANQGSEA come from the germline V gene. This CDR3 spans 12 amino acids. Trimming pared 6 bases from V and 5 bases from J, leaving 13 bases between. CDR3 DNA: TGCAGCGTCCCCAGGGAGAGTACTGAAGCTTTCTTT. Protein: CSVPRESTEAFF.

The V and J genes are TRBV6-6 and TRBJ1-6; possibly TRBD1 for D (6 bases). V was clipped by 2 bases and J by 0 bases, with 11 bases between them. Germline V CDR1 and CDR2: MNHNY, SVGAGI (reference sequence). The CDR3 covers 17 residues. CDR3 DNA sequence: TGTGCCAGCAGTTACGGGTCAGGGGACTCCTATAATTCACCCCTCCACTTT. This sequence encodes CASSYGSGDSYNSPLHF.

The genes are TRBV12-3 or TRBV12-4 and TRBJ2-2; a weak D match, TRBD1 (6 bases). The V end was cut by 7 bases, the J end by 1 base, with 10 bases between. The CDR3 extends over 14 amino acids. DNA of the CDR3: TGTGCCAGCACCGAGGACAGGAACACCGGGGAGCTGTTTTTT. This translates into CASTEDRNTGELFF.

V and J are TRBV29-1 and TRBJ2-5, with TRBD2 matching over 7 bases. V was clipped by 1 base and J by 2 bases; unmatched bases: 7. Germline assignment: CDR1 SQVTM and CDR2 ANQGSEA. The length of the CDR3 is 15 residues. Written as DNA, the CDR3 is TGCAGCGTTGAAGTATGGCTAGCGGAACAAGAGACCCAGTACTTC. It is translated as CSVEVWLAEQETQYF.

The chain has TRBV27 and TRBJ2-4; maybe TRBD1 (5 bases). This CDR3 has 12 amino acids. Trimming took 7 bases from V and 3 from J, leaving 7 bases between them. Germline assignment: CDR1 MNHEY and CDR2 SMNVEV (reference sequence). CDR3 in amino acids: CASIGDKNIQYF. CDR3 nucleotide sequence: TGTGCCAGCATAGGGGACAAAAACATTCAGTACTTC.

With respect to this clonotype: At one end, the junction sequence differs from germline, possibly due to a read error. The CDR3 region has the DNA TGTGCCAGTAGTATGGGCAGAATATTCTATGACTACACCTTC. Residues: CASSMGRIFYDYTF. The gene calls are TRBV19 and TRBJ1-2; D gene unclear. Germline loops: CDR1 LNHDA, CDR2 SQIVND (reference sequence). This CDR3 has 14 residues.

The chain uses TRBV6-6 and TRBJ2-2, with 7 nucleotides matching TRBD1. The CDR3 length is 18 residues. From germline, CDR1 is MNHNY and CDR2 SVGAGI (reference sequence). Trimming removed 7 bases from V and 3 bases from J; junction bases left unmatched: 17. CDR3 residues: CASIPTDGTATYTGELFF. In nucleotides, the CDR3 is TGTGCCAGCATTCCCACTGACGGGACAGCGACCTACACCGGGGAGCTGTTTTTT.

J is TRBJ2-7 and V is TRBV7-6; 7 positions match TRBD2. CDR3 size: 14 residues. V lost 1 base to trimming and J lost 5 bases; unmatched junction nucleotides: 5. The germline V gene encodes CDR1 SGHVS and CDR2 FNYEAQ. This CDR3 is CASSLGVGRDEQYV. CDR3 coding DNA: TGTGCCAGCAGCTTAGGGGTAGGGAGGGACGAGCAGTACGTC.

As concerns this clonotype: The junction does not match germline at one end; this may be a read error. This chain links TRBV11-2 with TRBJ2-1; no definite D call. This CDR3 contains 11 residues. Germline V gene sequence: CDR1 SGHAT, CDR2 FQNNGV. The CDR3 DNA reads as TGTGCCAGGAGCTTAAGTTATGAGCAGTTCTTC. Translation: CARSLSYEQFF.

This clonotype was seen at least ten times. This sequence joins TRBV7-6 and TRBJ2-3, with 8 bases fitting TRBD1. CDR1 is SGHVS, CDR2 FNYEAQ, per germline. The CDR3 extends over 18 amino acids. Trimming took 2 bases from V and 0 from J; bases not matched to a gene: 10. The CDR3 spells CASSLRPVDRASTDTQYF. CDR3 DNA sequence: TGTGCCAGCAGCTTACGACCGGTGGACAGGGCTAGCACAGATACGCAGTATTTT. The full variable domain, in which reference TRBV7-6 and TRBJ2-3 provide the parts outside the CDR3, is GAGVSQSPRYKVTKRGQDVALRCDPISGHVSLYWYRQALGQGPEFLTYFNYEAQQDKSGLPNDRFSAERPEGSISTLTIQRTEQRDSAMYRCASSLRPVDRASTDTQYFGPGTRLTVL.

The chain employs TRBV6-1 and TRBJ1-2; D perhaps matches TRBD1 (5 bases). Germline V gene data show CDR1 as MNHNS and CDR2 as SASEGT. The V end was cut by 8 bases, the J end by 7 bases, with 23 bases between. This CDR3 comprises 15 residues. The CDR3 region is CASLEARGARRGYTF. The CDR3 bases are TGTGCCAGCTTGGAGGCCCGAGGGGCTCGGCGTGGCTACACCTTC.

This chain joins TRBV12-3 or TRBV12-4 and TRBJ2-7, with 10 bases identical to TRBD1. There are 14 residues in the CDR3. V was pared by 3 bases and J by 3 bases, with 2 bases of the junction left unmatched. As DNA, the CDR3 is TGTGCCAGCAGTTTTGGACAGGGGGTCTACGAGCAGTACTTC. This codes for CASSFGQGVYEQYF.

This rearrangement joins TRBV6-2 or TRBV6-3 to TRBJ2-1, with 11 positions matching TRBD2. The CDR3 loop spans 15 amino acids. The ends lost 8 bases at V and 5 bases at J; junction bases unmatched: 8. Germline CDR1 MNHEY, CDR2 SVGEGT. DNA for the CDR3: TGTGCCAGCGGCTTTAGCGGGGGGGCCGACAATGAGCAGTTCTTC. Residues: CASGFSGGADNEQFF.

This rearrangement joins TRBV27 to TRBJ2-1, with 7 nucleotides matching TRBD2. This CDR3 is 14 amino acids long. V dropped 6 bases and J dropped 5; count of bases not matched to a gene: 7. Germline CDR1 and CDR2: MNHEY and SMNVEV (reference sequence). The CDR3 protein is CASSEGLADNEQFF. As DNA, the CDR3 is TGTGCCAGCAGCGAAGGGCTAGCGGACAATGAGCAGTTCTTC.

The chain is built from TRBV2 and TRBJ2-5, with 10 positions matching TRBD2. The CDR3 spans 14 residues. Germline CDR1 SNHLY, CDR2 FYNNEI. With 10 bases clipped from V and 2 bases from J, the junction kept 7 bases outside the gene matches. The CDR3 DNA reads TGTGCCACCTTCCTAGCGGGGGAGCAAGAGACCCAGTACTTC. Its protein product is CATFLAGEQETQYF.

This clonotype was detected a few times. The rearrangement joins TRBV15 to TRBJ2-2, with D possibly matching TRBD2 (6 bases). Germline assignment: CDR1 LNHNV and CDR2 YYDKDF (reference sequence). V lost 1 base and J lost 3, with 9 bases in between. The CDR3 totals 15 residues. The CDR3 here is CATSRAGRYTGELFF. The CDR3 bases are TGTGCCACCAGCAGAGCTGGGAGGTACACCGGGGAGCTGTTTTTT.